The 15 T cell receptor beta chains in this list originate from one sample, sequenced in a study of OX40 agonist ivuxolimab in advanced cancers. Some clones are missing from TCRdb's copy, which holds only in-frame ones; the method was immunoSEQ multiplex PCR. This sample has 150,000 to 170,000 clones, with 94% found just once. The sample here was CD4+ or CD8+ T cells sorted from blood, taken in a trial of the OX40 agonist ivuxolimab. The receptors here all came from an adult with an advanced solid tumor such as melanoma, head and neck, liver or kidney cancer.

The chain employs TRBV9 and TRBJ1-2; D remains ambiguous. The CDR3 is 12 amino acids. The germline V gene encodes CDR1 SGDLS and CDR2 YYNGEE. The germline V and J ends were trimmed by 5 bases and 10 bases, with 15 bases remaining between them. DNA of the CDR3: TGTGCCAGCAGTGGTGCCCCACGGATCTACACCTTC. This encodes CASSGAPRIYTF. The whole variable domain, filled in from reference TRBV9 and TRBJ1-2, reads DSGVTQTPKHLITATGQRVTLRCSPRSGDLSVYWYQQSLDQGLQFLIQYYNGEERAKGNILERFSAQQFPDLHSELNLSSLELGDSALYFCASSGAPRIYTFGSGTRLTVV.

This clone has just one count. V gene TRBV6-1 combines with J gene TRBJ2-7, with 7 bases that match TRBD2. V trimming: 3 bases; J trimming: 0 bases; junction bases outside the gene matches: 5. The germline CDR1 and CDR2 sequences are MNHNS and SASEGT. The CDR3 is made up of 15 amino acids. Written as DNA, the CDR3 is TGTGCCAGCAGTGAGCCGGGGGGAAGCTCCTACGAGCAGTACTTC. It encodes CASSEPGGSSYEQYF.

The rearrangement joins TRBV10-1 to TRBJ2-5; D might be TRBD1 (7 bases). The CDR3 spans 16 residues. V dropped 3 bases and J dropped 5 bases, with 19 bases sitting between them. The germline V gene has CDR1 WNHNN and CDR2 SYGVQD (reference sequence). CDR3 residues: CASSDGTAGPGETQYF. CDR3 coding DNA: TGCGCCAGCAGTGACGGGACAGCGGGCCCGGGGGAGACCCAGTACTTC.

The chain is built from TRBV9 and TRBJ1-2; 8 bases line up with TRBD1. The CDR3 spans 17 residues. Germline V gene lookup returns CDR1 SGDLS and CDR2 YYNGEE. V lost 1 base to trimming and J lost 0 bases; unmatched junction nucleotides: 8. In DNA form, the CDR3 reads TGTGCCAGCAGCGTAAGGGACAGGAGAAATTCTAACTATGGCTACACCTTC. Its translation: CASSVRDRRNSNYGYTF.

This sequence joins TRBV5-1 and TRBJ2-7; 8 bases agree with TRBD2. The V gene end was trimmed by 0 bases and the J gene end by 5 bases; junction bases not matched to a gene: 22. CDR1 and CDR2 from the germline V gene are SGHRS and YFSETQ. This CDR3 contains 20 residues. CDR3 residues: CASSLEVRGVGGSSSHEQYF. CDR3 sequence (DNA): TGCGCCAGCAGCTTGGAGGTGCGGGGGGTAGGCGGGAGTAGTTCCCACGAGCAGTACTTC.

The rearrangement links TRBV7-2 to TRBJ1-1; no firm D call. V lost 3 bases and J lost 5, with 7 bases in between. The CDR3 contains 12 residues. Germline assignment: CDR1 SGHTA and CDR2 FQGNSA. This CDR3 is CASSLSRTEAFF. The DNA for the CDR3 is TGTGCCAGCAGCTTGAGTAGGACTGAAGCTTTCTTT.

V is TRBV5-1 and J is TRBJ1-2, with 7 positions matching TRBD1. The V gene's germline CDR1 is SGHRS and CDR2 YFSETQ. This CDR3 comprises 13 residues. The V and J ends lost 4 bases and 4 bases, in that order; junction bases with no gene match: 4. The CDR3 protein is CASSTGESYGYTF. CDR3 DNA: TGCGCCAGCAGCACAGGGGAATCCTATGGCTACACCTTC.

This sequence joins TRBV5-4 and TRBJ1-2; D is uncertain. V dropped 2 bases and J dropped 4 bases, with 18 bases sitting between them. CDR1 SGHNT and CDR2 YYREEE come from the germline V gene (reference sequence). The length of the CDR3 is 16 residues. This CDR3 reads CASSFNTPLGRYGYTF. The CDR3 DNA sequence: TGTGCCAGCAGCTTTAATACCCCCCTCGGTCGCTATGGCTACACCTTC.

The chain links TRBV12-5 to TRBJ1-6; 8 bases are shared with TRBD1. CDR1 and CDR2 (germline): LGHNT, FRNRAP. The CDR3 consists of 13 residues. V trimming: 6 bases; J trimming: 9 bases; junction bases outside the gene matches: 4. In nucleotides, the CDR3 is TGTGCTAGTGGAGCAGACAGGGGTTCACCCCTCCACTTT. It translates to CASGADRGSPLHF.

This chain links TRBV7-2 with TRBJ2-5; the D gene is possibly TRBD1 (6 bases). This CDR3 region has 16 residues. V lost 4 bases, J lost 5 bases, and 20 bases lay in between. Germline V gives CDR1 SGHTA, CDR2 FQGNSA. The CDR3 region is CASSSGRTALGETQYF. CDR3 bases: TGTGCCAGCAGCTCCGGCCGGACAGCCCTGGGGGAGACCCAGTACTTC.

The gene calls are TRBV9 and TRBJ2-7, with TRBD1 matching 9 bases. The CDR3 length is 17 residues. The germline V gene has CDR1 SGDLS and CDR2 YYNGEE. After removal of 3 bases from V and 3 bases from J, the junction contained 13 bases not matched to a gene. The CDR3 DNA is TGTGCCAGCAGCGCTCACTCTCCCGGGACAGGGAGCTACGAGCAGTACTTC. It is translated as CASSAHSPGTGSYEQYF.

This clone was counted a single time. CDR3 sequence reads: CASSLDRFEQYF. The CDR3 DNA is TGTGCCAGCAGTCTAGACAGGTTCGAGCAGTACTTC. The rearrangement joins TRBV2 to TRBJ2-7; a weak D match, TRBD1 (6 bases). From germline, CDR1 is SNHLY and CDR2 FYNNEI. This CDR3 has 12 residues. V lost 5 bases and J lost 6, with 11 bases in between.

The chain couples TRBV6-5 to TRBJ2-7; D gene unclear. There are 16 residues in the CDR3. CDR1 is MNHEY, CDR2 SVGAGI, per germline. The V end was cut by 0 bases, the J end by 0 bases, with 12 bases between. The CDR3 is CASSYSTWTSSYEQYF. The DNA of the CDR3 is TGTGCCAGCAGTTACTCGACCTGGACCAGCTCCTACGAGCAGTACTTC.

J is TRBJ2-5 and V is TRBV10-3, with D tentatively TRBD1 or TRBD2 (5 bases each). Germline V gives CDR1 ENHRY, CDR2 SYGVKD. CDR3 length equals 14 residues. Trimming took 2 bases from V and 7 from J, leaving 14 bases between them. Here the CDR3 DNA reads TGTGCCATCAGTGAGGCTGGGGGATCCGGGACCCAGTACTTC. Protein sequence: CAISEAGGSGTQYF.

On this clone itself: Its ends do not fully match the called genes, so a read error is possible. The rearrangement links TRBV7-7 to TRBJ2-2, with 8 bases aligning to TRBD2. The CDR3 runs to 14 residues. Germline-derived CDR1 and CDR2 are SSHAT and FNYEAQ (reference sequence). The CDR3 nucleotides read TGTGCTAGCAGAGGGAGCGGGAGTGTCGGGGAGCTGTTTTTT. Translated, it gives CASRGSGSVGELFF.